The 27 T cell receptor beta chains given below trace back to one sample, sequenced in a study of OX40 agonist ivuxolimab in advanced cancers. TCRdb's copy holds only in-frame clones and misses some; the assay was immunoSEQ multiplex PCR. The sample has 60,000 to 65,000 clones, roughly 80% seen once. The material sequenced was CD4+ or CD8+ T cells sorted from blood, taken in a trial of the OX40 agonist ivuxolimab. All receptors derive from an adult with an advanced solid tumor such as melanoma, head and neck, liver or kidney cancer.

This clone has just a few counts. This chain uses TRBV19 with TRBJ2-1; D possibly corresponds to TRBD2 (6 bases). The CDR3 is made up of 12 amino acids. Germline V lookup: CDR1 LNHDA, CDR2 SQIVND (reference sequence). Trimming left V 3 bases short and J 7 bases short, with 7 bases between. As DNA, the CDR3 is TGTGCCAGTAGTATGACTAGTAATGAGCAGTTCTTC. The encoded protein is CASSMTSNEQFF.

CDR3 in DNA: TGTGCCAGCAGCTTATACCCGGGCGCTGGGGCCAACGTCCTGACTTTC. Translation gives CASSLYPGAGANVLTF. The gene calls are TRBV7-6 and TRBJ2-6; the D is unclear. The V end was cut by 2 bases, the J end by 2 bases, with 10 bases between. Germline values: CDR1 SGHVS, CDR2 FNYEAQ. This CDR3 contains 16 residues.

The chain employs TRBV2 and TRBJ1-2, with D perhaps matching TRBD1 (5 bases). Germline CDR1 reads SNHLY; CDR2 reads FYNNEI. V shed 4 bases and J shed 9 bases, with 21 bases lying between them. This CDR3 comprises 15 residues. The DNA of the CDR3 is TGTGCCAGCAGTGGTAACCCTGTCGGGGCGACGCGCTACACCTTC. This encodes CASSGNPVGATRYTF. The full variable domain, rest sourced from reference TRBV2 and TRBJ1-2, is EPEVTQTPSHQVTQMGQEVILRCVPISNHLYFYWYRQILGQKVEFLVSFYNNEISEKSEIFDDQFSVERPDGSNFTLKIRSTKLEDSAMYFCASSGNPVGATRYTFGSGTRLTVV.

This chain joins TRBV2 and TRBJ1-5, with D hard to call. This CDR3 contains 13 residues. CDR1 is SNHLY and CDR2 is FYNNEI in the germline V gene. V was cut by 7 bases and J by 3 bases, with 10 bases left in between. In DNA form, the CDR3 reads TGTGCCAGCACACGGCAGGCCAATCAGCCCCAGCATTTT. It yields the protein CASTRQANQPQHF. The full variable domain, completed using reference TRBV2 and TRBJ1-5, is EPEVTQTPSHQVTQMGQEVILRCVPISNHLYFYWYRQILGQKVEFLVSFYNNEISEKSEIFDDQFSVERPDGSNFTLKIRSTKLEDSAMYFCASTRQANQPQHFGDGTRLSIL.

The V gene is TRBV9, the J gene TRBJ1-1, with D possibly being TRBD1 (6 bases). Deletions cut 2 bases from V and 7 bases from J, with 12 bases between. The germline CDR1 and CDR2 sequences are SGDLS and YYNGEE. There are 13 residues in the CDR3. For the CDR3, the DNA is TGTGCCAGCAGCGTCCTACAGGGTGATGAAGCTTTCTTT. This encodes CASSVLQGDEAFF.

The genes are TRBV6-5 and TRBJ1-2; D not resolved. V lost 6 bases to trimming and J lost 4 bases, with 18 bases between them. Germline V gene data show CDR1 as MNHEY and CDR2 as SVGAGI. This CDR3 contains 15 residues. CDR3 nucleotides: TGTGCCAGCAGGCAGCGCGTCCGGAATTCCTATGGCTACACCTTC. This gives the protein CASRQRVRNSYGYTF.

J is TRBJ1-5 and V is TRBV2; 7 nucleotides align to TRBD1. The CDR3 totals 15 residues. Unmatched junction bases numbered 5, after V lost 6 bases and J lost 0 bases. Germline loops: CDR1 SNHLY, CDR2 FYNNEI. The CDR3 nucleotides are TGTGCCAGCAGGCCGGGACAGTATAGCAATCAGCCCCAGCATTTT. Its translation is CASRPGQYSNQPQHF.

This clone has a handful of counts. The V call is TRBV5-4, the J call TRBJ2-1; no reliable D call. Germline V gene sequence: CDR1 SGHNT, CDR2 YYREEE (reference sequence). The CDR3 length is 12 residues. Trimming stripped 0 bases from V and 10 bases from J, with 8 bases between. The chain's CDR3 is CASSLDLAEQFF. The CDR3 DNA reads TGTGCCAGCAGCTTGGACCTGGCAGAGCAGTTCTTC.

This chain joins TRBV7-9 and TRBJ2-7; TRBD2 is a possible D gene (5 bases). The CDR3 has 12 residues. V dropped 5 bases and J dropped 5 bases, with 10 bases sitting between them. Germline V CDR1 and CDR2: SEHNR, FQNEAQ (reference sequence). The CDR3 DNA is TGTGCCAGCAGCATGCGGAGGAACGAGCAGTACTTC. Encoded protein: CASSMRRNEQYF.

This rearrangement joins TRBV6-1 to TRBJ2-7; 12 bases match TRBD2. This CDR3 spans 16 amino acids. Looked up from germline, CDR1 is MNHNS and CDR2 is SASEGT. With V trimmed by 0 bases and J by 5 bases, 5 bases remained unmatched. In nucleotides, the CDR3 is TGTGCCAGCAGTGAAGCGCTAGCGGGAGGGCGCCACGAGCAGTACTTC. Its translation is CASSEALAGGRHEQYF.

The rearrangement links TRBV10-2 to TRBJ2-2; 7 nucleotides align to TRBD1. The CDR3 is 15 amino acids. Germline CDR1 and CDR2: WSHSY and SAAADI. With V trimmed by 4 bases and J by 3 bases, 5 bases remained unmatched. The DNA of the CDR3 is TGCGCCAGCAGTGTGCATACAGGGGACACCGGGGAGCTGTTTTTT. It codes for CASSVHTGDTGELFF.

In its sample, this clone was seen a few times. This chain uses TRBV6-1 with TRBJ2-2, with D possibly matching TRBD1 (5 bases). CDR3 size: 15 residues. V lost 0 bases and J lost 4, with 9 bases in between. Germline CDR1 MNHNS, CDR2 SASEGT. This chain's CDR3 is CASSEAPGITGELFF. DNA of the CDR3: TGTGCCAGCAGTGAAGCCCCAGGGATCACCGGGGAGCTGTTTTTT.

This rearrangement joins TRBV7-6 to TRBJ1-4; D possibly corresponds to TRBD1 (5 bases). V lost 5 bases and J 6 bases, leaving 19 bases between the germline ends. CDR3 length equals 16 residues. Germline lookup yields CDR1 SGHVS and CDR2 FNYEAQ. CDR3 coding DNA: TGTGCCAGCAGCCCTAGTGCGGGGGGGGTCGATGAAAAACTGTTTTTT. Translating it yields CASSPSAGGVDEKLFF.

The chain recombines TRBV6-1 with TRBJ1-1; D is undetermined. This CDR3 is 15 amino acids long. The V end lost 8 bases, the J end lost 0 bases, and 16 bases lay between the germline ends. Germline CDR1 MNHNS, CDR2 SASEGT. The CDR3 spells CASDYGFLMNTEAFF. CDR3 bases: TGTGCCAGCGATTATGGCTTTCTAATGAACACTGAAGCTTTCTTT.

The chain joins TRBV27 to TRBJ1-1; D is perhaps TRBD1 (5 bases). Germline V CDR1 and CDR2: MNHEY, SMNVEV (reference sequence). The CDR3 runs to 14 residues. V was trimmed by 2 bases and J by 1 base, leaving 8 bases between them. CDR3 amino acids: CASSLNRGNTEAFF. CDR3 coding DNA: TGTGCCAGCAGTTTAAATAGGGGGAACACTGAAGCTTTCTTT.

The CDR3 DNA reads TGCGCCAGCAGCCCAGGGGCCCGCCCGGGCGAAAAACTGTTTTTT. Its translation is CASSPGARPGEKLFF. This chain uses TRBV5-1 with TRBJ1-4; D might be TRBD1 (6 bases). V was cut by 4 bases and J by 8 bases, with 18 bases left in between. The germline CDR1 and CDR2 sequences are SGHRS and YFSETQ. This CDR3 is 15 amino acids long.

In this sample, this clone turned up a few times. The gene calls are TRBV21-1 and TRBJ2-3; the D segment call TRBD2 is taken from the table without a DNA check. TRBV21-1 is a listed pseudogene. There are 17 residues in the CDR3. The CDR3 nucleotides read TGTGCCAGCAGCAAGCCGCAACTAGCGGTTGCCACAGATACGCAGTATTTT. Translation: CASSKPQLAVATDTQYF.

The V and J genes are TRBV29-1 and TRBJ1-1; 7 nucleotides match TRBD1. CDR1 is SQVTM and CDR2 is ANQGSEA in the germline V gene. The CDR3 has 14 amino acids. J lost 3 bases, V lost 7 bases, and 11 bases had no gene match. CDR3 sequence reads: CSGPSTGEDTEAFF. In DNA, the CDR3 is TGCAGCGGCCCCTCTACAGGGGAGGACACTGAAGCTTTCTTT.

The chain carries TRBV5-1 and TRBJ1-2; maybe TRBD1 (6 bases). The CDR3 has 20 amino acids. From germline, CDR1 is SGHRS and CDR2 YFSETQ. V lost 4 bases and J 4 bases, leaving 32 bases between the germline ends. CDR3 in DNA: TGCGCCAGCAGCCCCCCGCCTGTACAGGGATTTTTCCCAACCCGCTATGGCTACACCTTC. Protein product: CASSPPPVQGFFPTRYGYTF.

This clone was seen a handful of times. CDR3 in amino acids: CASSLNQNTEAFF. In DNA form, the CDR3 reads TGTGCCAGCAGCTTAAACCAGAACACTGAAGCTTTCTTT. The chain recombines TRBV7-8 with TRBJ1-1; no firm D call. The length of the CDR3 is 13 residues. CDR1 and CDR2 from the germline V gene are SGHVS and FQNEAQ. The ends were cut back, 2 bases at V and 1 base at J, with 5 bases in the middle.

This clone was seen a handful of times. As DNA, the CDR3 is TGTGCCAGCAGCCAGACGACAGGGTCAGATCAGCCCCAGCATTTT. Its translation: CASSQTTGSDQPQHF. The rearrangement uses TRBV7-8 and TRBJ1-5; TRBD1 aligns across 7 bases. Germline V gene data show CDR1 as SGHVS and CDR2 as FQNEAQ. This CDR3 is 15 amino acids long. Unmatched junction bases numbered 9, after V lost 5 bases and J lost 5 bases.

V and J are TRBV10-2 and TRBJ2-7, with 7 nucleotides matching TRBD2. CDR1 and CDR2 (germline): WSHSY, SAAADI. The length of the CDR3 is 14 residues. Trimming cost V 3 bases and J 2 bases; bases outside gene matches: 4. CDR3 loop: CASSDWLAAYEQYF. Written as DNA, the CDR3 is TGCGCCAGCAGTGACTGGCTAGCGGCCTACGAGCAGTACTTC.

Ten or more counts support this clone. The chain uses TRBV4-1 and TRBJ2-7; D call uncertain. Trimming removed 2 bases from V and 9 bases from J, with 20 bases in between. The CDR3 consists of 15 residues. Germline CDR1 reads MGHRA; CDR2 reads YSYEKL. The CDR3 DNA is TGCGCCAGCAGCCAATATGGGCGGTTTTCGGCCGGGCAGTACTTC. Translating gives CASSQYGRFSAGQYF.

V and J are TRBV7-9 and TRBJ1-1; D unresolved. This CDR3 has 13 residues. V lost 1 base, J lost 5 bases, and 8 bases lay in between. Germline loops: CDR1 SEHNR, CDR2 FQNEAQ (reference sequence). The CDR3 region has the DNA TGTGCCAGCAGCTTAGAGGTAGGGACTGAAGCTTTCTTT. Amino acid sequence: CASSLEVGTEAFF.

The V call is TRBV6-9, the J call TRBJ1-1, with D tentatively TRBD1 (5 bases). CDR3 length equals 14 residues. Trimming pared 2 bases from V and 4 bases from J, leaving 11 bases between. Looked up from germline, CDR1 is MNHGY and CDR2 is SVAAGI. The CDR3 DNA sequence: TGTGCCAGCAGTTATAGTGGGACCGGCACTGAAGCTTTCTTT. It codes for CASSYSGTGTEAFF.

For the CDR3, the DNA is TGCGCCAGCAGCCCTCTTCAGGGTGGAAAAACTGAAGCTTTCTTT. The encoded protein is CASSPLQGGKTEAFF. The chain combines TRBV5-1 with TRBJ1-1; TRBD1 might be the D (5 bases). V lost 4 bases and J lost 5, with 18 bases in between. Germline V gene lookup returns CDR1 SGHRS and CDR2 YFSETQ. CDR3 length equals 15 residues.

The rearrangement uses TRBV6-6 and TRBJ1-4; D not resolved. The CDR3 covers 12 residues. The V and J ends lost 2 bases and 17 bases respectively, with 15 bases between them. CDR1 is MNHNY and CDR2 is SVGAGI in the germline V gene (reference sequence). CDR3 in DNA: TGTGCCAGCAGTTACGATGTAGGGTCTCTTTTTTTT. Residues: CASSYDVGSLFF.